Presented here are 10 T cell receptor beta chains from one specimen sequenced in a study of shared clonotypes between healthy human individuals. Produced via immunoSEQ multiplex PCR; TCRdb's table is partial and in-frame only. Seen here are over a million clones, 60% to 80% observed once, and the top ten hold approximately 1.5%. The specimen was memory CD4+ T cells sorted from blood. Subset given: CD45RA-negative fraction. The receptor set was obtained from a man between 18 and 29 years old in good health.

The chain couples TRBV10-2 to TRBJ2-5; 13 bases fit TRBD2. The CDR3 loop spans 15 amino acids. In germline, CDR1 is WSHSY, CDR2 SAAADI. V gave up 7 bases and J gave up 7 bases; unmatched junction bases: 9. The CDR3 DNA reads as TGCGCCAGCACCGGGACTAGCGGGACTGGGGGGACCCAGTACTTC. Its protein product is CASTGTSGTGGTQYF.

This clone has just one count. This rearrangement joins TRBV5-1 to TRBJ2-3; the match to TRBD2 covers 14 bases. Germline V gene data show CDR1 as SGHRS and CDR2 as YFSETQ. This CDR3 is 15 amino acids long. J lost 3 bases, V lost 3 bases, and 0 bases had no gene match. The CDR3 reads CASSWTSGRTDTQYF. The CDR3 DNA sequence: TGCGCCAGCAGCTGGACTAGCGGGAGGACAGATACGCAGTATTTT.

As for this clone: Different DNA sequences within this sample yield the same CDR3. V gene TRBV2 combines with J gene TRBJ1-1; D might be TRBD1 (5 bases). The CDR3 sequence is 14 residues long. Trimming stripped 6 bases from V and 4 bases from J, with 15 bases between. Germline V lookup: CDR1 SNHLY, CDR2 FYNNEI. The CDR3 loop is CASSGQGAGTEAFF. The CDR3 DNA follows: TGTGCCAGCAGCGGGCAGGGCGCGGGCACTGAAGCTTTCTTT.

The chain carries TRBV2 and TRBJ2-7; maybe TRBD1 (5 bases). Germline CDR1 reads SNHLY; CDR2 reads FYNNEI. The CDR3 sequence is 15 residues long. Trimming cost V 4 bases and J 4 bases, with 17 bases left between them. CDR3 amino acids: CASSVYQGSAYEQYF. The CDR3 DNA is TGTGCCAGCAGTGTATACCAGGGTTCAGCATACGAGCAGTACTTC.

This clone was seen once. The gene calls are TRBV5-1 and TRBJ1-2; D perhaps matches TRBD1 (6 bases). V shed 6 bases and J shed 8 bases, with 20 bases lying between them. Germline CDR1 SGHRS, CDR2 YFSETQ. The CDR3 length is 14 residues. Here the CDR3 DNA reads TGCGCCAGCATCGCTATGGGGGGACAAGAGGGCTACACCTTC. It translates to CASIAMGGQEGYTF.

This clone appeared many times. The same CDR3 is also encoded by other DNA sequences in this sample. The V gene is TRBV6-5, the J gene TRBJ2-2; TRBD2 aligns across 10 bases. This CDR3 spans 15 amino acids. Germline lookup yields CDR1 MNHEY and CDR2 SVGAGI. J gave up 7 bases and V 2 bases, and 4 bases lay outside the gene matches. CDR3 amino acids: CASSYASGGSGELFF. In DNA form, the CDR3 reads TGTGCCAGCAGTTACGCTAGCGGGGGAAGCGGGGAGCTGTTTTTT.

CDR3 coding DNA: TGTGCCAGTAGCCCAAGTCGGGACAGTAACGGAAAACTGTTTTTT. Its translation is CASSPSRDSNGKLFF. V and J are TRBV19 and TRBJ1-4; TRBD1 matches 7 bases. The CDR3 has 15 amino acids. The V gene end was trimmed by 6 bases and the J gene end by 10 bases; junction bases not matched to a gene: 14. Germline V lookup: CDR1 LNHDA, CDR2 SQIVND (reference sequence).

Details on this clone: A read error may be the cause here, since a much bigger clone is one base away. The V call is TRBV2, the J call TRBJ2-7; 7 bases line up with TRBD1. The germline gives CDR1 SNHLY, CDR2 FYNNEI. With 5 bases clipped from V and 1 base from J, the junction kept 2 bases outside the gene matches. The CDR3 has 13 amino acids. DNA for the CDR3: TGTGCCAGCAGTTGGGACAGTTCCTACGAGCAGTACTTC. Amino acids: CASSWDSSYEQYF. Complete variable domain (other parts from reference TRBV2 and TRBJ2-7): EPEVTQTPSHQVTQMGQEVILRCVPISNHLYFYWYRQILGQKVEFLVSFYNNEISEKSEIFDDQFSVERPDGSNFTLKIRSTKLEDSAMYFCASSWDSSYEQYFGPGTRLTVT.

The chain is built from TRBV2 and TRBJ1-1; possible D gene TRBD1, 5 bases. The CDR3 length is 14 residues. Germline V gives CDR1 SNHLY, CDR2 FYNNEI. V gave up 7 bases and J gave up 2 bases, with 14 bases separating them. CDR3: CASNQGVGNTEAFF. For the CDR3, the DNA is TGTGCCAGCAACCAAGGGGTGGGAAACACTGAAGCTTTCTTT.

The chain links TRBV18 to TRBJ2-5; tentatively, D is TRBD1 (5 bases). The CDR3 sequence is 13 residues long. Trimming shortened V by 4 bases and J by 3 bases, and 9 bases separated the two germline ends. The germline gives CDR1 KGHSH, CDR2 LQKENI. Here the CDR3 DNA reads TGTGCCAGCTCACGGATCAGGGAAGAGACCCAGTACTTC. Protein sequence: CASSRIREETQYF.